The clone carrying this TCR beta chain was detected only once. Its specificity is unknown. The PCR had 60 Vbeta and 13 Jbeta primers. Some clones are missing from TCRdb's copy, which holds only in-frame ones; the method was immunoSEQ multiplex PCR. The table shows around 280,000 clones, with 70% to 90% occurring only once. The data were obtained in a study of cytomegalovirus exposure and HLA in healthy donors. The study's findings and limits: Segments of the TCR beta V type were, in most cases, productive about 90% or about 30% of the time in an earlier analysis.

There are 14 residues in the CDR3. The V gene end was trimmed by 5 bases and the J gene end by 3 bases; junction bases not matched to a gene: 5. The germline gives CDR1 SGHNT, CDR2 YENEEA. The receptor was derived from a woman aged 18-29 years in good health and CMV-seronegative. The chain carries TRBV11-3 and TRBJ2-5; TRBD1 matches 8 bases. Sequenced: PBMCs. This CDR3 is CASSKGQGEETQYF. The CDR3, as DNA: TGTGCCAGCAGCAAAGGACAGGGAGAAGAGACCCAGTACTTC.